This T cell receptor (beta chain) was identified during a study of T cell responses to AZD1222 COVID-19 vaccine. Notes on the study in general: Only 5 to 7 AZD1222 recipients were seropositive at baseline. A reported finding is that nearly half of spike-specific TCRs target unmutated variant regions. Clonal diversity was possibly underestimated, and the donors were mostly white British, with more females.

The V end lost 6 bases, the J end lost 4 bases, and 9 bases lay between the germline ends. Germline-derived CDR1 and CDR2 are LNHDA and SQIVND (reference sequence). The CDR3 is 13 residues long. TCRdb's copy holds only in-frame clones and misses some; the assay was immunoSEQ multiplex PCR. The sample gives about 150,000 clones, less than 95% of which show up once; about 7.5% is in the top ten. On this clone itself: Its target is not known.

The receptor's source is an adult who received the MenACWY meningococcal vaccine as a control. Here the sequenced sample was peripheral blood, taken 28 days after the second dose of the MenACWY control vaccine. The V call is TRBV19, the J call TRBJ2-2, with D tentatively TRBD1 or TRBD2 (5 bases each). DNA of the CDR3: TGTGCCAGTAGCGGGACGGGCACCGGGGAGCTGTTTTTT. This encodes CASSGTGTGELFF.